These 13 T cell receptor beta chains originate from one sample sequenced in a study of T cells after yellow fever vaccination. TCRdb analysed the 5' RACE reads with MiXCR anew, one entry per CDR3 protein. In the table there are roughly 500,000 distinct CDR3 sequences, roughly 19% of which are singletons. This sample comprised PBMCs, obtained 15 days after the yellow fever booster vaccination. Every receptor here comes from a man aged 25 to 40 who received the YFV17D yellow fever vaccine.

The chain has TRBV12-3 or TRBV12-4 and TRBJ2-7; 13 bases fit TRBD2. This CDR3 comprises 15 residues. V gave up 1 base and J gave up 4 bases; unmatched junction bases: 1. CDR3 DNA sequence: TGTGCCAGCAGTTTAGAGGGACTAGCGGGATACGAGCAGTACTTC. It specifies CASSLEGLAGYEQYF.

The V gene is TRBV20-1, the J gene TRBJ1-3; D is perhaps TRBD1 (6 bases). Between the trimmed V and J ends, which lost 2 bases and 1 base, there was a span of 9 bases. This CDR3 has 14 residues. From germline, CDR1 is DFQATT and CDR2 SNEGSKA (reference sequence). The CDR3 is CSARKQGSGNTIYF. The CDR3 DNA is TGCAGTGCTAGAAAACAGGGTTCTGGAAACACCATATATTTT.

The chain is built from TRBV20-1 and TRBJ2-7, with 11 bases matching TRBD2. Germline CDR1 and CDR2: DFQATT and SNEGSKA (reference sequence). The CDR3 spans 14 residues. Trimming removed 6 bases from V and 2 bases from J; junction bases left unmatched: 6. The CDR3 coding sequence is TGCAGTGCAATCACTAGCGGGAGTGCCTACGAGCAGTACTTC. Amino acids: CSAITSGSAYEQYF.

V gene TRBV7-6 combines with J gene TRBJ2-1; 11 positions agree with TRBD2. Germline trimming cut 4 bases from V and 15 bases from J; bases unmatched to any gene: 5. The germline V gene has CDR1 SGHVS and CDR2 FNYEAQ. This CDR3 spans 12 amino acids. The CDR3 nucleotides are TGTGCCAGCAGCTACTTAGCGGGAGGGTTGTTCTTC. Its protein product is CASSYLAGGLFF.

This clonotype was seen a few times. This sequence joins TRBV19 and TRBJ1-5; the D is unclear. Germline V gene sequence: CDR1 LNHDA, CDR2 SQIVND (reference sequence). The CDR3 is made up of 15 amino acids. Between the trimmed V and J ends, which lost 6 bases and 4 bases, there was a span of 16 bases. The CDR3 DNA sequence: TGTGCCAGTAGCCGGTCGGGCGGGTGGAATCAGCCCCAGCATTTT. Its translation: CASSRSGGWNQPQHF.

The genes are TRBV11-2 and TRBJ2-2; the D is unclear. Deletions cut 5 bases from V and 0 bases from J, with 10 bases between. This CDR3 contains 15 residues. Germline V gives CDR1 SGHAT, CDR2 FQNNGV. The CDR3, as DNA: TGTGCCAGCAGCCCCGGCAGCCCGAACACCGGGGAGCTGTTTTTT. Translating gives CASSPGSPNTGELFF. The variable domain in full, with the rest retrieved from reference TRBV11-2 and TRBJ2-2, is EAGVAQSPRYKIIEKRQSVAFWCNPISGHATLYWYQQILGQGPKLLIQFQNNGVVDDSQLPKDRFSAERLKGVDSTLKIQPAKLEDSAVYLCASSPGSPNTGELFFGEGSRLTVL.

This clonotype was counted between two and nine times. The chain's CDR3 is CASSYGPVAGELFF. CDR3 sequence (DNA): TGTGCCAGCAGCTACGGACCGGTAGCCGGGGAGCTGTTTTTT. V and J are TRBV7-3 and TRBJ2-2; D gene unclear. V was clipped by 4 bases and J by 6 bases, with 12 bases between them. The CDR3 spans 14 residues. Germline V gene lookup returns CDR1 SGHTA and CDR2 FQGTGA.

This clonotype was detected ten times or more. The chain recombines TRBV7-9 with TRBJ2-3; D is unclear. The CDR3 consists of 11 residues. V shed 2 bases and J shed 5 bases, with 2 bases lying between them. Germline CDR1 is SEHNR and CDR2 is FQNEAQ (reference sequence). For the CDR3, the DNA is TGTGCCAGCAGCTTAATAGATACGCAGTATTTT. It specifies CASSLIDTQYF.

This clonotype was detected a few times. The rearrangement joins TRBV5-5 to TRBJ1-5; 7 bases map to TRBD1. The V segment lost 2 bases and the J segment 5 bases; nucleotides outside the gene matches: 7. Germline V gene data show CDR1 as SGHKS and CDR2 as YYEKEE (reference sequence). This CDR3 contains 15 residues. The CDR3 loop reads CASSFFDRDYQPQHF. In DNA, the CDR3 is TGTGCCAGCAGCTTCTTTGACAGGGACTATCAGCCCCAGCATTTT.

A few counts support this clonotype. The genes are TRBV3-1 and TRBJ2-1; weak D call: TRBD2 (7 bases). Germline V lookup: CDR1 LGHDT, CDR2 YNNKEL (reference sequence). The CDR3 contains 12 residues. Between the trimmed V and J ends, which lost 5 bases and 10 bases, there was a span of 12 bases. The CDR3 is CASSGGAAEQFF. DNA of the CDR3: TGTGCCAGCAGCGGGGGGGCAGCAGAGCAGTTCTTC.

This clonotype has ten or more counts. This rearrangement joins TRBV12-3 or TRBV12-4 to TRBJ2-2; no firm D call. The V and J ends lost 6 bases and 4 bases respectively, with 12 bases between them. This CDR3 comprises 14 residues. The CDR3 nucleotides read TGTGCCAGCAGCCTCCCCGGAATCACCGGGGAGCTGTTTTTT. It specifies CASSLPGITGELFF.

This clonotype turned up a few times. V and J are TRBV6-1 and TRBJ2-1; 10 bases match TRBD2. The CDR3 runs to 15 residues. V lost 6 bases to trimming and J lost 10 bases; unmatched junction nucleotides: 12. Germline lookup yields CDR1 MNHNS and CDR2 SASEGT. The CDR3 DNA sequence: TGTGCCAGCAGATCAAAGCGGGAGGGCCTAGGGGAGCAGTTCTTC. Its translation: CASRSKREGLGEQFF.

This clonotype was seen a few times. The V and J genes are TRBV5-1 and TRBJ1-4, with TRBD1 matching over 8 bases. J gave up 5 bases and V 0 bases, and 3 bases lay outside the gene matches. Looked up from germline, CDR1 is SGHRS and CDR2 is YFSETQ. CDR3 size: 15 residues. CDR3 loop: CASSLARQGNEKLFF. In nucleotides, the CDR3 is TGCGCCAGCAGCTTGGCCCGACAGGGGAATGAAAAACTGTTTTTT.